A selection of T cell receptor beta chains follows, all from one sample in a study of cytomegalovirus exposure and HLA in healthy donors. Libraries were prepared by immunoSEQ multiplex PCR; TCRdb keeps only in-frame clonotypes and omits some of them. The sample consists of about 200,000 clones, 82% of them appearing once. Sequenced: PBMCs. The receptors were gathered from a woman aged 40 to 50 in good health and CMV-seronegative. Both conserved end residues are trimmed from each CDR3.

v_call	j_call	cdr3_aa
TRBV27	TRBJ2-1	ASMEQGADNEQF
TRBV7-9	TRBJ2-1	ASSQGTTVGEQF
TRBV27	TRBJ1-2	ASSFGIDYGYT
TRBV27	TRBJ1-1	ATKFSHLGQGTEAF
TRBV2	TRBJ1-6	ASSGNRGARNSPLH
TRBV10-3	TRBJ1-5	AISESGSKYQPQH
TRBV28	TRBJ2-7	ASSNPSGGPHEQY
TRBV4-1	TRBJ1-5	ASSPSLGQGHSNQPQH
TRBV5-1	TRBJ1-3	ASSPGQGVYSGNTIY
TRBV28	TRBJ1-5	ASSLNGGALDQPQH
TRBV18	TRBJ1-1	ASSPPSGTGKAF
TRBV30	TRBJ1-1	AWSALVNTEAF
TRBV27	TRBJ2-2	ASYDRGPAGELF
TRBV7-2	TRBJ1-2	ASSLDFLDGYT
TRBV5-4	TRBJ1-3	ASSSGRDGNTIY
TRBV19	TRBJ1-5	ASSPSRVSNQPQH
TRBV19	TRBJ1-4	ASRTFRSLNEKLF
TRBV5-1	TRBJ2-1	ASSLVGLAGYNEQF
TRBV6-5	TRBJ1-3	ASSELRTGNTIY
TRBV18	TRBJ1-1	ASSPNREAEAF
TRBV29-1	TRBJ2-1	SVEERSSGRSEQF
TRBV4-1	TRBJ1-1	ASSQEFQIQGTITEAF
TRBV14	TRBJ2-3	ASSPLGVADTQY
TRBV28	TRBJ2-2	ASTQPGLAGNTGELF